The entry that follows covers one T cell receptor beta chain sequence. Sequencing used immunoSEQ multiplex PCR; TCRdb keeps in-frame clones, though not all of them. The data contain 250,000 or so clones, just under 90% of them singletons. No more than 2 weeks before study entry, exposed participants had met a case of COVID-19. The data were obtained in a study of blood T cell repertoires in COVID-19. Study as a whole: COVID-19 samples, acute and convalescent, were from the United States, Italy and Spain. T cells, B-cell-depleted T cells, or PBMCs provided the cDNA or gDNA that served as material.

The receptor comes from a man aged 45 to 65 who had been exposed to COVID-19. The sequencing sample was made of PBMCs or T cells enriched from blood (not recorded which).

Here the CDR3 DNA reads TGTGCCACCAGTTACAGTCAGGTCCACTTGGATGGCTACACCTTC. Translating gives CATSYSQVHLDGYTF. The chain is built from TRBV15 and TRBJ1-2, with D unresolved. V was clipped by 6 bases and J by 6 bases, with 20 bases between them. The CDR3 totals 15 residues. The germline V gene has CDR1 LNHNV and CDR2 YYDKDF (reference sequence).